The 15 T cell receptor beta chains reported below all come from one sample, sequenced in a study of T cell responses to AZD1222 COVID-19 vaccine (TCRdb year 2021). Library preparation was by the immunoSEQ multiplex PCR assay. The clones in this table, taken by TCRdb from immuneACCESS, are in-frame only. Not every clone is retained; where verified, under half of the shortfall comes from an unresolved V gene, and the cause of the rest is unknown. The sample table records over 150,000 clones; 90% of these occur just once. The leading ten clones occupy approximately 1.4% of the sample. The time point label, read with the paper, signifies: baseline before first vaccination. Sample: peripheral blood, taken on day 0 of AZD1222 vaccination. Receptor source: an adult in good health.

The chain carries TRBV4-1 and TRBJ2-3; no firm D call. Germline CDR1 reads MGHRA; CDR2 reads YSYEKL. The CDR3 runs 15 residues. Trimming removed 1 base at V and 0 bases at J, with 8 bases between. CDR3 nucleotide sequence: TGCGCCAGCAGCCAAGCTCGAATAAGCACAGATACGCAGTATTTT. This translates into CASSQARISTDTQYF.

DNA of the CDR3: TGTGCCAGCAGCCTGGGGACGGCCTACATAACTAATGAAAAACTGTTTTTT. It codes for CASSLGTAYITNEKLFF. J is TRBJ1-4 and V is TRBV4-2; a possible D gene is TRBD1 (5 bases). Per germline, CDR1 LGHNA and CDR2 YNFKEQ. V gave up 4 bases and J gave up 1 base, with 16 bases separating them. The CDR3 spans 17 residues.

The chain employs TRBV11-2 and TRBJ2-5; 7 bases map to TRBD1. Germline CDR1 and CDR2: SGHAT and FQNNGV. V shed 5 bases and J 5 bases; nucleotides not matched to a gene: 8. The CDR3 is 14 residues long. For the CDR3, the DNA is TGTGCCAGCAGCACTCGACAGGGACGGGAGACCCAGTACTTC. Translating it yields CASSTRQGRETQYF. Based on the CDR3 plus reference TRBV11-2 and TRBJ2-5, the full variable domain is EAGVAQSPRYKIIEKRQSVAFWCNPISGHATLYWYQQILGQGPKLLIQFQNNGVVDDSQLPKDRFSAERLKGVDSTLKIQPAKLEDSAVYLCASSTRQGRETQYFGPGTRLLVL.

The chain uses TRBV9 and TRBJ2-7; D unclear. The germline gives CDR1 SGDLS, CDR2 YYNGEE. This CDR3 is 10 amino acids long. Trimming stripped 4 bases from V and 5 bases from J, with 4 bases between. For the CDR3, the DNA is TGTGCCAGCAGCCTGGACGAGCAGTACTTC. It yields the protein CASSLDEQYF.

The chain joins TRBV6-4 to TRBJ2-6, with 7 positions matching TRBD1. Germline V gene data show CDR1 as MRHNA and CDR2 as SNTAGT. With 6 bases clipped from V and 2 bases from J, the junction kept 4 bases outside the gene matches. The CDR3 contains 15 residues. For the CDR3, the DNA is TGTGCCAGCAGACCGACAGGGACTGGGGCCAACGTCCTGACTTTC. It translates to CASRPTGTGANVLTF.

The chain combines TRBV6-5 with TRBJ1-5; a possible D gene is TRBD1 (5 bases). Trimming pared 2 bases from V and 4 bases from J, leaving 6 bases between. CDR1 and CDR2 from the germline V gene are MNHEY and SVGAGI. The CDR3 spans 13 residues. This chain's CDR3 is CASSYGGNQPQHF. CDR3 in DNA: TGTGCCAGCAGTTACGGGGGGAATCAGCCCCAGCATTTT.

The chain combines TRBV7-9 with TRBJ2-1, with 9 positions matching TRBD1. Germline V lookup: CDR1 SEHNR, CDR2 FQNEAQ (reference sequence). Trimming removed 7 bases from V and 5 bases from J; junction bases left unmatched: 9. The CDR3 spans 15 residues. The CDR3 is CASNPSGTGNNEQFF. CDR3 DNA sequence: TGTGCCAGCAACCCCTCAGGGACAGGGAACAATGAGCAGTTCTTC.

This clone has just one count. The rearrangement links TRBV7-9 to TRBJ1-2; 10 positions match TRBD1. Trimming cost V 5 bases and J 4 bases; bases outside gene matches: 4. CDR1 SEHNR and CDR2 FQNEAQ come from the germline V gene (reference sequence). CDR3 length equals 14 residues. The DNA of the CDR3 is TGTGCCAGCAGCCCGGGACAGGGGATCTATGGCTACACCTTC. This sequence encodes CASSPGQGIYGYTF.

The chain carries TRBV2 and TRBJ1-1; the match to TRBD1 covers 7 bases. CDR3 length: 13 amino acids. V gave up 5 bases and J gave up 7 bases; unmatched junction bases: 7. CDR1 and CDR2 (germline): SNHLY, FYNNEI. The DNA of the CDR3 is TGTGCCAGCAGTCAGGGGGGAGAAGGTGAAGCTTTCTTT. Encoded protein: CASSQGGEGEAFF.

This clone was seen only a few times. CDR3 residues: CATSRDLGEKLFF. Written as DNA, the CDR3 is TGTGCCACCAGCAGAGATCTCGGGGAAAAACTGTTTTTT. This chain joins TRBV15 and TRBJ1-4; no clear D. The germline V gene has CDR1 LNHNV and CDR2 YYDKDF (reference sequence). V dropped 0 bases and J dropped 8 bases, with 7 bases sitting between them. The CDR3 runs to 13 residues.

The chain links TRBV5-1 to TRBJ1-1, with D hard to call. Germline V gives CDR1 SGHRS, CDR2 YFSETQ. V lost 0 bases to trimming and J lost 0 bases, with 9 bases between them. The CDR3 has 15 residues. For the CDR3, the DNA is TGCGCCAGCAGCTTGGAAGACGGGCTGAACACTGAAGCTTTCTTT. Amino acid sequence: CASSLEDGLNTEAFF.

This clone was seen a few times. This rearrangement joins TRBV27 to TRBJ1-1; D may be TRBD1 (5 bases). The CDR3 is 11 residues long. CDR1 and CDR2 (germline): MNHEY, SMNVEV (reference sequence). V was trimmed by 3 bases and J by 9 bases, leaving 8 bases between them. The DNA of the CDR3 is TGTGCCAGCAGTTTCCGGGACCAAGCTTTCTTT. As protein: CASSFRDQAFF.

The chain recombines TRBV6-2 or TRBV6-3 with TRBJ1-2, with D uncertain. The CDR3 loop spans 14 amino acids. The germline V gene encodes CDR1 MNHEY and CDR2 SVGEGT. V was cut by 0 bases and J by 2 bases, with 7 bases left in between. The CDR3 DNA reads as TGTGCCAGCAGTTACTCGACAAGGAACTATGGCTACACCTTC. Protein product: CASSYSTRNYGYTF.

This clone showed up just once. The rearrangement links TRBV30 to TRBJ1-1; 9 bases align to TRBD1. Unmatched junction bases numbered 4, after V lost 2 bases and J lost 0 bases. The germline V gene has CDR1 GTSNPN and CDR2 SVGIG (reference sequence). The CDR3 sequence is 15 residues long. DNA of the CDR3: TGTGCCTGGAGTCCAGGGACAGGGTTGAACACTGAAGCTTTCTTT. It translates to CAWSPGTGLNTEAFF.

The chain combines TRBV14 with TRBJ2-1; D possibly uses TRBD1 or TRBD2 (6 bases each). The germline V gene has CDR1 SGHDN and CDR2 FVKESK. The V and J ends lost 6 bases and 5 bases respectively, with 17 bases between them. The CDR3 has 15 amino acids. CDR3 in amino acids: CASSQKYGGHNEQFF. The CDR3 DNA reads as TGTGCCAGCAGTCAAAAATACGGGGGCCACAATGAGCAGTTCTTC.